A single sample is the source of the 13 T cell receptor beta chains below, sequenced in a study of cytomegalovirus exposure and HLA in healthy donors. Primers for the PCR totalled 60 Vbeta and 13 Jbeta. Measured with immunoSEQ multiplex PCR; TCRdb has only the in-frame clones, and not every one. This table holds under 150,000 clones, about four fifths found once. The sample was PBMCs. These receptors all stem from a man aged 40-50 years in good health and CMV-seropositive.

V usage is TRBV19 and J usage is TRBJ2-7; 7 nucleotides line up with TRBD1. Germline assignment: CDR1 LNHDA and CDR2 SQIVND (reference sequence). Trimming at V came to 5 bases and at J to 2 bases, leaving 6 bases not matched to a gene. The CDR3 loop spans 14 amino acids. DNA of the CDR3: TGTGCCAGTAGTCCGGGACAGTACACCTACGAGCAGTACTTC. This translates into CASSPGQYTYEQYF.

The chain employs TRBV6-5 and TRBJ2-7, with D tentatively TRBD2 (5 bases). Per germline, CDR1 MNHEY and CDR2 SVGAGI. This CDR3 is built from 15 residues. The V end lost 2 bases, the J end lost 2 bases, and 13 bases lay between the germline ends. DNA for the CDR3: TGTGCCAGCAGTTACACGGCCACGGGGACCTACGAGCAGTACTTC. Its translation is CASSYTATGTYEQYF.

The chain joins TRBV21-1 to TRBJ2-3; the table's D call, TRBD2, was not checked against the DNA. TRBV21-1 is recorded as a pseudogene. The CDR3 runs to 17 residues. The CDR3 loop reads CASTVSRLAGGQDTQYF. The CDR3 region has the DNA TGTGCCAGCACCGTATCCCGACTAGCGGGAGGACAAGATACGCAGTATTTT.

The CDR3 DNA reads as TGTGCCAGCAGCTTAGACGGACAGACCATCTACGAGCAGTACTTC. Its translation: CASSLDGQTIYEQYF. The rearrangement joins TRBV7-2 to TRBJ2-7; TRBD1 is a possible D gene (6 bases). Germline lookup yields CDR1 SGHTA and CDR2 FQGNSA. V was cut by 1 base and J by 3 bases, with 13 bases left in between. CDR3 length: 15 residues.

V usage is TRBV12-5 and J usage is TRBJ2-1; D perhaps matches TRBD1 (6 bases). CDR1 and CDR2 (germline): LGHNT, FRNRAP. There are 15 residues in the CDR3. Trimming left V 4 bases short and J 2 bases short, with 12 bases between. The CDR3: CASGSETGPYNEQFF. Written as DNA, the CDR3 is TGTGCTAGTGGTTCCGAGACAGGCCCCTACAATGAGCAGTTCTTC.

The V call is TRBV6-1, the J call TRBJ2-7, with 9 bases that match TRBD1. The CDR3 totals 13 residues. Germline loops: CDR1 MNHNS, CDR2 SASEGT. Trimming took 6 bases from V and 3 from J; bases not matched to a gene: 3. CDR3 nucleotides: TGTGCCAGCAGGGAGACAGGGGGCTACGAGCAGTACTTC. Protein: CASRETGGYEQYF.

CDR3 in amino acids: CASGIQGGPTQYF. CDR3 nucleotides: TGTGCTAGTGGTATACAGGGGGGGCCGACCCAGTACTTC. The V and J genes are TRBV12-5 and TRBJ2-5, with a possible D match to TRBD1 (8 bases). V shed 5 bases and J shed 7 bases, with 14 bases lying between them. CDR1 LGHNT and CDR2 FRNRAP come from the germline V gene. The CDR3 consists of 13 residues.

The V call is TRBV9, the J call TRBJ2-3, with a tentative D call TRBD2 (5 bases). Per germline, CDR1 SGDLS and CDR2 YYNGEE. Trimming left V 0 bases short and J 0 bases short, with 14 bases between. This CDR3 has 17 amino acids. CDR3 loop: CASSVEELAPSTDTQYF. CDR3 DNA sequence: TGTGCCAGCAGCGTAGAGGAGCTAGCCCCTAGCACAGATACGCAGTATTTT.

In nucleotides, the CDR3 is TGTGCCAGTAGTATAGTTGGTACAGGGTATGAAAAACTGTTTTTT. Its protein is CASSIVGTGYEKLFF. The gene calls are TRBV19 and TRBJ1-4; maybe TRBD1 (6 bases). Germline CDR1 and CDR2: LNHDA and SQIVND (reference sequence). Trimming removed 1 base at V and 6 bases at J, with 12 bases between. The CDR3 is 15 amino acids.

A remark on this clone: The junction and the germline gene differ at one end; a read error may be behind it. This chain links TRBV7-9 with TRBJ1-2, with D maybe TRBD1 (6 bases). CDR3 length: 12 residues. Germline V gene lookup returns CDR1 SEHNR and CDR2 FQNEAQ (reference sequence). The CDR3 bases are TGTTCCAGCAGCGGACAGTCGTATGGCTACACCTTC. It is translated as CSSSGQSYGYTF.

This chain links TRBV5-4 with TRBJ2-7; 10 nucleotides match TRBD1. Germline V gene lookup returns CDR1 SGHNT and CDR2 YYREEE (reference sequence). V shed 0 bases and J 6 bases; nucleotides not matched to a gene: 9. The CDR3 is 16 amino acids. CDR3 amino acids: CASSLAPGTGDGEQYF. The CDR3 coding sequence is TGTGCCAGCAGCTTGGCCCCCGGGACAGGGGATGGCGAGCAGTACTTC.

The J gene is TRBJ2-7, the V gene TRBV6-5; the match to TRBD2 covers 8 bases. V lost 8 bases to trimming and J lost 2 bases; unmatched junction nucleotides: 5. The CDR3 is made up of 13 amino acids. Germline V gene lookup returns CDR1 MNHEY and CDR2 SVGAGI. The CDR3 coding sequence is TGTGCCAGCCAGCCAGCGGGAGCCTACGAGCAGTACTTC. This translates into CASQPAGAYEQYF.

The chain links TRBV10-3 to TRBJ2-1; 7 bases match TRBD1. Trimming removed 7 bases from V and 5 bases from J; junction bases left unmatched: 14. Germline V gene lookup returns CDR1 ENHRY and CDR2 SYGVKD. CDR3 length: 16 residues. CDR3 bases: TGTGCCATCACCCCCGGAGGCAGGGGGTTGGACAATGAGCAGTTCTTC. Encoded protein: CAITPGGRGLDNEQFF.